A single sample is the source of the 11 T cell receptor beta chains below, sequenced in a study of blood T cell repertoires in COVID-19. Here immunoSEQ multiplex PCR was the method, and the copy in TCRdb shows in-frame clones only, minus some. The data hold around 100,000 clones, with approximately 84% observed a single time. Sequenced: peripheral blood. All receptors derive from a man aged 35-49 years with acute or convalescent COVID-19.

V usage is TRBV6-2 or TRBV6-3 and J usage is TRBJ2-1; perhaps TRBD2 as D (6 bases). Germline CDR1 MNHEY, CDR2 SVGEGT. With 2 bases removed from V and 7 bases from J, the gap between germline ends came to 12 bases. CDR3 size: 14 residues. The CDR3 bases are TGTGCCAGCAGTTACGGAGGGGCACAGAATGAGCAGTTCTTC. Protein product: CASSYGGAQNEQFF.

Only a few counts were recorded for this clone. V is TRBV5-1 and J is TRBJ2-1, with 8 bases lining up with TRBD2. The CDR3 runs 13 residues. The V segment lost 6 bases and the J segment 8 bases; nucleotides outside the gene matches: 7. Germline V gene data show CDR1 as SGHRS and CDR2 as YFSETQ. The CDR3 DNA reads TGCGCCAGCAATCGCGGGAGGACCCATGAGCAGTTCTTC. Protein sequence: CASNRGRTHEQFF.

The CDR3 region has the DNA TGTGCCACCAGCAACTTCAGGGGGCTGGGGAATGGCTACACCTTC. Translating gives CATSNFRGLGNGYTF. The rearrangement uses TRBV15 and TRBJ1-2; 8 bases fit TRBD1. Germline loops: CDR1 LNHNV, CDR2 YYDKDF (reference sequence). This CDR3 spans 15 amino acids. J was trimmed by 6 bases and V by 4 bases; bases with no gene match: 10.

The J gene is TRBJ2-7, the V gene TRBV6-2 or TRBV6-3; D possibly corresponds to TRBD1 (7 bases). Per germline, CDR1 MNHEY and CDR2 SVGEGT. The CDR3 contains 18 residues. The germline V and J ends were trimmed by 0 bases and 2 bases, with 20 bases remaining between them. CDR3 loop: CASSYSRQGGIRTYEQYF. DNA of the CDR3: TGTGCCAGCAGTTACTCGAGACAGGGAGGCATACGGACCTACGAGCAGTACTTC.

CDR3 sequence (DNA): TGTGCCAGCAGTTTCGGGGACAGGAACTATGGCTACACCTTC. It is translated as CASSFGDRNYGYTF. The V and J genes are TRBV28 and TRBJ1-2; 8 nucleotides match TRBD1. This CDR3 comprises 14 residues. V lost 3 bases and J lost 2; bases outside the gene matches: 2. The germline CDR1 and CDR2 sequences are MDHEN and SYDVKM.

V and J are TRBV5-5 and TRBJ1-6, with TRBD1 matching 7 bases. The CDR3 consists of 15 residues. V shed 2 bases and J 4 bases; nucleotides not matched to a gene: 3. Germline V lookup: CDR1 SGHKS, CDR2 YYEKEE (reference sequence). The CDR3 protein is CASSLGGQYNSPLHF. The CDR3 DNA follows: TGTGCCAGCAGCTTAGGGGGACAGTATAATTCACCCCTCCACTTT.

The chain couples TRBV29-1 to TRBJ1-1, with TRBD1 matching 7 bases. CDR3 length: 13 amino acids. With V trimmed by 6 bases and J by 3 bases, 7 bases remained unmatched. Germline CDR1 and CDR2: SQVTM and ANQGSEA. The CDR3 DNA reads TGCAGCGTCACCAGGGGGAGAGACACTGAAGCTTTCTTT. Protein sequence: CSVTRGRDTEAFF.

V is TRBV24-1 and J is TRBJ2-5; TRBD1 agrees at 11 bases. The CDR3 length is 17 residues. CDR1 is KGHDR and CDR2 is SFDVKD in the germline V gene. Trimming at V came to 8 bases and at J to 4 bases, leaving 14 bases not matched to a gene. CDR3 residues: CATIEGHPGQGGETQYF. CDR3 nucleotide sequence: TGTGCCACCATTGAAGGCCATCCGGGACAGGGGGGAGAGACCCAGTACTTC.

V gene TRBV7-2 combines with J gene TRBJ1-1; tentatively, D is TRBD1 (5 bases). Trimming stripped 2 bases from V and 4 bases from J, with 14 bases between. Germline values: CDR1 SGHTA, CDR2 FQGNSA. This CDR3 region has 15 residues. The CDR3 region has the DNA TGTGCCAGCAGCTTAAGTCCGGGGGAGGCCACTGAAGCTTTCTTT. Protein sequence: CASSLSPGEATEAFF.

The V and J genes are TRBV18 and TRBJ1-1; D is possibly TRBD1 (6 bases). This CDR3 is built from 13 residues. With 3 bases removed from V and 5 bases from J, the gap between germline ends came to 10 bases. Per the germline V gene, CDR1 is KGHSH and CDR2 is LQKENI. The CDR3 here is CASSPGGPTEAFF. The CDR3 nucleotides are TGTGCCAGCTCACCCGGGGGGCCTACTGAAGCTTTCTTT.

This chain connects TRBV19 to TRBJ2-7, with D hard to call. With 1 base removed from V and 6 bases from J, the gap between germline ends came to 10 bases. Germline assignment: CDR1 LNHDA and CDR2 SQIVND (reference sequence). The CDR3 sequence is 13 residues long. DNA for the CDR3: TGTGCCAGTAGTATAGCACCGCGTGGCGAGCAGTACTTC. Residues: CASSIAPRGEQYF.